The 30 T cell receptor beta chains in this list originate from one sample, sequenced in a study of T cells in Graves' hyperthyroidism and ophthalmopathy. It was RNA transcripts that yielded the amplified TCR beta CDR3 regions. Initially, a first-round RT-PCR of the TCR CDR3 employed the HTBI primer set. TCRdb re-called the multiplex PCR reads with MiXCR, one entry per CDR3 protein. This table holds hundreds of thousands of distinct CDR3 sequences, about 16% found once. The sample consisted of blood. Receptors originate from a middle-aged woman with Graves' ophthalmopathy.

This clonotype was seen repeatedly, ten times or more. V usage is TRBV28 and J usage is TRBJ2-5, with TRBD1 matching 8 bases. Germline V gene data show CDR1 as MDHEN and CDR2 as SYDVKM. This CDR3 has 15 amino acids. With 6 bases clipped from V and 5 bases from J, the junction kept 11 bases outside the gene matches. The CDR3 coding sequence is TGTGCCAGCAGACCTGACAGGGGAGGTGGTGAGACCCAGTACTTC. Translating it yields CASRPDRGGGETQYF.

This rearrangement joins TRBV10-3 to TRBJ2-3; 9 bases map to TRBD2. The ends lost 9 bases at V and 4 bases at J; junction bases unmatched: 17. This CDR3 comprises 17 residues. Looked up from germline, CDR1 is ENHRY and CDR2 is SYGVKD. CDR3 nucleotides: TGTGCCATTTCGGAGGGCCTAGCGGGACTCTTAGCAGATACGCAGTATTTT. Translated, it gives CAISEGLAGLLADTQYF.

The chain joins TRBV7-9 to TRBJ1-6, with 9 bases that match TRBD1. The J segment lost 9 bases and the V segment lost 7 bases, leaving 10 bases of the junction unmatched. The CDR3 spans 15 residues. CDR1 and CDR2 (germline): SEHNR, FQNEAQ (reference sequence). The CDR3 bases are TGTGCCAGCACCAGCGGGACAGGGTTTAGTTCACCCCTCCACTTT. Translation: CASTSGTGFSSPLHF.

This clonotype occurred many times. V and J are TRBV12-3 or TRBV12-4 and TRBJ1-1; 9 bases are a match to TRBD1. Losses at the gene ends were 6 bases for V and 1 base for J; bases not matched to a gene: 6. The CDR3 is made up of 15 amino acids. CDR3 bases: TGTGCCAGCAGGCCCGGGGGACAGGGGAACACTGAAGCTTTCTTT. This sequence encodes CASRPGGQGNTEAFF.

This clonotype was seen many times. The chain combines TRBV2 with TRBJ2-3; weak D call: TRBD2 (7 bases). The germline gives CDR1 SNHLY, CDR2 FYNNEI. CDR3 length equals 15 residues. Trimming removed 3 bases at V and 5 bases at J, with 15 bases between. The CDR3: CASSDRGGAKDTQYF. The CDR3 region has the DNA TGTGCCAGCAGTGACAGAGGGGGGGCCAAAGATACGCAGTATTTT.

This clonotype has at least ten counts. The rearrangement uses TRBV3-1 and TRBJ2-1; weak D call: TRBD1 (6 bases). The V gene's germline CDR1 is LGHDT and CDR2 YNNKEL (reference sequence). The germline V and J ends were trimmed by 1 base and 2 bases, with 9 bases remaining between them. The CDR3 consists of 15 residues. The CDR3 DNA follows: TGTGCCAGCAGCCAAGCACAGGGTACCTACAATGAGCAGTTCTTC. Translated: CASSQAQGTYNEQFF.

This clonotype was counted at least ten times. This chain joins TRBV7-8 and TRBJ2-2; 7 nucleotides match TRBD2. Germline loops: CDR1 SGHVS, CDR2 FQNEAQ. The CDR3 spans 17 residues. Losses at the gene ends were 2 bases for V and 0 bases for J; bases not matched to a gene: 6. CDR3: CASSLTPAGANTGELFF. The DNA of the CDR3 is TGTGCCAGCAGCTTAACCCCTGCGGGGGCGAACACCGGGGAGCTGTTTTTT.

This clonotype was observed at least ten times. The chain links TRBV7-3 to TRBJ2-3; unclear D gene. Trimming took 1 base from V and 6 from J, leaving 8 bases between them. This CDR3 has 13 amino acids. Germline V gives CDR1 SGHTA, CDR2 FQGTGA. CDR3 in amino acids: CASSLNPEDTQYF. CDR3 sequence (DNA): TGTGCCAGCAGCTTAAACCCGGAGGATACGCAGTATTTT.

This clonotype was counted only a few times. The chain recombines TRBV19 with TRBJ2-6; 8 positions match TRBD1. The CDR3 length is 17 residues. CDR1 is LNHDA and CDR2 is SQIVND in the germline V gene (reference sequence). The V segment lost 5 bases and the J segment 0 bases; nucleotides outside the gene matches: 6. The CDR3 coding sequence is TGTGCCAGTAGTCCCCCCGGGACAGGCTCTGGGGCCAACGTCCTGACTTTC. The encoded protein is CASSPPGTGSGANVLTF.

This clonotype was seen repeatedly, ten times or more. The CDR3 loop is CASSLVAGNTGELFF. Here the CDR3 DNA reads TGTGCCAGCAGCTTAGTGGCAGGGAACACCGGGGAGCTGTTTTTT. The chain links TRBV11-1 to TRBJ2-2, with D hard to call. The V end was cut by 1 base, the J end by 1 base, with 7 bases between. Germline V gene sequence: CDR1 SGHAT, CDR2 FQDESV (reference sequence). The CDR3 loop spans 15 amino acids.

The CDR3 spells CASSYEASWGSEQFF. The CDR3 coding sequence is TGTGCCAGCAGTTATGAGGCCTCATGGGGGAGTGAGCAGTTCTTC. V is TRBV6-2 or TRBV6-3 and J is TRBJ2-1, with D perhaps given as TRBD1 or TRBD2 (5 bases each). Trimming pared 3 bases from V and 9 bases from J, leaving 18 bases between. The CDR3 runs to 15 residues. Germline values: CDR1 MNHEY, CDR2 SVGEGT.

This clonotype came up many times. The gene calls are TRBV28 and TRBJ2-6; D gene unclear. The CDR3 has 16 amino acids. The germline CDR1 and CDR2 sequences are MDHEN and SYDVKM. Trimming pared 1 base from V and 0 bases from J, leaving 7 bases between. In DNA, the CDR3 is TGTGCCAGCAGTTTATCTGTATTCTCTGGGGCCAACGTCCTGACTTTC. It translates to CASSLSVFSGANVLTF.

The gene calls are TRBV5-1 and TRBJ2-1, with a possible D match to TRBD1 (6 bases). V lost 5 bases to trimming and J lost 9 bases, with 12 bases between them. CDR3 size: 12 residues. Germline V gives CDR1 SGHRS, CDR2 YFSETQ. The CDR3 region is CASSYTGTEQFF. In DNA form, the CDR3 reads TGCGCCAGCAGTTATACAGGGACTGAGCAGTTCTTC.

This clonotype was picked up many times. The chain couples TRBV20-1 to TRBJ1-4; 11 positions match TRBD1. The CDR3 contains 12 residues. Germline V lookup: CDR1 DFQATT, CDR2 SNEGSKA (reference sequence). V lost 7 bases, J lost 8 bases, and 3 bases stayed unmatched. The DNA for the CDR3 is TGCAGTGGGACAGGGGGCGAAGAAAAACTGTTTTTT. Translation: CSGTGGEEKLFF.

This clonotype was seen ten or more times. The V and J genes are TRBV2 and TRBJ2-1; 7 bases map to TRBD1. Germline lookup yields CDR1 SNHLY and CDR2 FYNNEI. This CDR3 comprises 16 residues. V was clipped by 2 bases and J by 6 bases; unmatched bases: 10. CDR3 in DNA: TGTGCCAGCAGTGAACTAAGGGGGCGAGGGTCCAATGAGCAGTTCTTC. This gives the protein CASSELRGRGSNEQFF.

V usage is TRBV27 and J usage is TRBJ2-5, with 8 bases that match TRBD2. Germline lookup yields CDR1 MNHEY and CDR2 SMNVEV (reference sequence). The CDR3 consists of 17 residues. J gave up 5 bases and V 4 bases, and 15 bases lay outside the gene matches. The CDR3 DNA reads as TGTGCCAGCAGTTCCCCTGTACTAAGCGGGAGCGGGGAGACCCAGTACTTC. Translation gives CASSSPVLSGSGETQYF.

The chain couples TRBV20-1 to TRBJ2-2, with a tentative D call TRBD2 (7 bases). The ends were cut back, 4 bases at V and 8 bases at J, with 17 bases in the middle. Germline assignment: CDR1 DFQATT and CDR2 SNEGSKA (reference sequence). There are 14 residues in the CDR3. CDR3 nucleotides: TGCAGTGCTAAGGGCGGGGGCCCCCGTGGGGAGCTGTTTTTT. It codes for CSAKGGGPRGELFF.

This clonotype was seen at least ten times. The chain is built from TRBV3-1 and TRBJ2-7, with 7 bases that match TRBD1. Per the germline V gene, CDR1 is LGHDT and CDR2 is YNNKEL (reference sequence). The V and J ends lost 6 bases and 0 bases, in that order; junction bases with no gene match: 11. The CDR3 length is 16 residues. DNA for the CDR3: TGTGCCAGCAGATACCTGACAGGGAACAGCTCCTACGAGCAGTACTTC. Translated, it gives CASRYLTGNSSYEQYF.

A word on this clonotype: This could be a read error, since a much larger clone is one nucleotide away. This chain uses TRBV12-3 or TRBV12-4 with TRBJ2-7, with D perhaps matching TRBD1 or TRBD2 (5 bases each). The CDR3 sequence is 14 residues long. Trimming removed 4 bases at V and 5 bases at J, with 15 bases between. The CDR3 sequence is CASSYSGLHHEQYF. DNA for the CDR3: TGTGCCAGCAGTTACTCGGGGCTTCACCACGAGCAGTACTTC.

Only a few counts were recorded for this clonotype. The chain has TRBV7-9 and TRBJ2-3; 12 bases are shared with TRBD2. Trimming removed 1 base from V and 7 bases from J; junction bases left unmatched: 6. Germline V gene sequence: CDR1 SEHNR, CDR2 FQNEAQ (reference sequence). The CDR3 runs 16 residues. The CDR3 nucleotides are TGTGCCAGCAGCTTAGGGACTAGCGGGACGGGTTATACGCAGTATTTT. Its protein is CASSLGTSGTGYTQYF.

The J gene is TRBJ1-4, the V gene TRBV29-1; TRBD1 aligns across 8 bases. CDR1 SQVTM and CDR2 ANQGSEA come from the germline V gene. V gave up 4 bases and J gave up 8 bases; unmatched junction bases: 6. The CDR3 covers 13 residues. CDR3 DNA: TGCAGCGTTGCGAGTCAGGGGGCCGAAAAACTGTTTTTT. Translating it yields CSVASQGAEKLFF.

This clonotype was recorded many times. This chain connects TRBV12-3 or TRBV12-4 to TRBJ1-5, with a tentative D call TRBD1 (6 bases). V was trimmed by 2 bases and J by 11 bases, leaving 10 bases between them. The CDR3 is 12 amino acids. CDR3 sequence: CASSLRGEAQHF. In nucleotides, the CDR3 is TGTGCCAGCAGTTTAAGGGGGGAGGCCCAGCATTTT.

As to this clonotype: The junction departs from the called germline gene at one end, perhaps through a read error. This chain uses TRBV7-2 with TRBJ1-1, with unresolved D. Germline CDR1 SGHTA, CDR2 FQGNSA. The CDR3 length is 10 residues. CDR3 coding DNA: TGTGCCAGCAGAAGGATGGGAGAGGTCTTT. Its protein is CASRRMGEVF. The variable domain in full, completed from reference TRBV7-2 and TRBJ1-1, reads GAGVSQSPSNKVTEKGKDVELRCDPISGHTALYWYRQSLGQGLEFLIYFQGNSAPDKSGLPSDRFSAERTGGSVSTLTIQRTQQEDSAVYLCASRRMGEVFGQGTRLTVV.

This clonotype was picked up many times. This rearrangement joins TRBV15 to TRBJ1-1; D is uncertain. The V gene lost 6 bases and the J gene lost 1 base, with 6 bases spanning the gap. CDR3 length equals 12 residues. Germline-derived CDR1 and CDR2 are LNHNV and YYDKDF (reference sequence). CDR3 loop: CATRPPNTEAFF. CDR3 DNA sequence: TGTGCCACCAGGCCCCCGAACACTGAAGCTTTCTTT.

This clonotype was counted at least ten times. CDR3 in amino acids: CASSLRVRSYYEQYF. In DNA, the CDR3 is TGTGCCAGCAGCTTAAGGGTACGATCCTACTACGAGCAGTACTTC. The chain employs TRBV7-2 and TRBJ2-7, with D uncertain. The CDR3 is made up of 15 amino acids. Trimming pared 2 bases from V and 3 bases from J, leaving 14 bases between. CDR1 and CDR2 (germline): SGHTA, FQGNSA. Based on the CDR3 plus reference TRBV7-2 and TRBJ2-7, the full variable domain is GAGVSQSPSNKVTEKGKDVELRCDPISGHTALYWYRQSLGQGLEFLIYFQGNSAPDKSGLPSDRFSAERTGGSVSTLTIQRTQQEDSAVYLCASSLRVRSYYEQYFGPGTRLTVT.

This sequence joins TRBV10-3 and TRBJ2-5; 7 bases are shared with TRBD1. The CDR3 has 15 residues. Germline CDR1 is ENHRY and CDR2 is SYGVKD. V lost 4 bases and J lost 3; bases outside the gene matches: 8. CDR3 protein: CAISVGDSSKETQYF. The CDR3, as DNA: TGTGCCATCAGTGTTGGGGACAGTTCCAAAGAGACCCAGTACTTC.

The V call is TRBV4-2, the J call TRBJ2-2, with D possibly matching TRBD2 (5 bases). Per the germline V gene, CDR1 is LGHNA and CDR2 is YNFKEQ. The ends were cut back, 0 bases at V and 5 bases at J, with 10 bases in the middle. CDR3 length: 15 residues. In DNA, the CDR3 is TGTGCCAGCAGCCAAGATACGGGGATGACCGGGGAGCTGTTTTTT. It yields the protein CASSQDTGMTGELFF.

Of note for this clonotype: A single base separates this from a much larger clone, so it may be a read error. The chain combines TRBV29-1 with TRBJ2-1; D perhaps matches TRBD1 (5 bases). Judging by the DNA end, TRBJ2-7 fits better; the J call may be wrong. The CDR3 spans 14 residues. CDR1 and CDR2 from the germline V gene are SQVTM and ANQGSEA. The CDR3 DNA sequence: TGCAGCGTTGAAGTGAGGACACTCTACAATGAGCAGTACTTC. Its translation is CSVEVRTLYNEQYF.

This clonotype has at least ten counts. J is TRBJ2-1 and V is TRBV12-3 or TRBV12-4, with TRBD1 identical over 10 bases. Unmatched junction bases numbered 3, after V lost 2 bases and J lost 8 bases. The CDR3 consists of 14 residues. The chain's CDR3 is CASSLPGTGDEQFF. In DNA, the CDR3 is TGTGCCAGCAGTTTACCCGGGACAGGGGATGAGCAGTTCTTC.

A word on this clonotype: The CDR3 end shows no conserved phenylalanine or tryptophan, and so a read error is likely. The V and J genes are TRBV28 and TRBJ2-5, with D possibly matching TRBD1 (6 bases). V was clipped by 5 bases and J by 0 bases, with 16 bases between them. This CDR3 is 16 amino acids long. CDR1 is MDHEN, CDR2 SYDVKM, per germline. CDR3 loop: CASSPRQALYQETQYS. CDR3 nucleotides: TGTGCCAGCAGTCCACGACAGGCTCTGTACCAAGAGACCCAGTACTCC.